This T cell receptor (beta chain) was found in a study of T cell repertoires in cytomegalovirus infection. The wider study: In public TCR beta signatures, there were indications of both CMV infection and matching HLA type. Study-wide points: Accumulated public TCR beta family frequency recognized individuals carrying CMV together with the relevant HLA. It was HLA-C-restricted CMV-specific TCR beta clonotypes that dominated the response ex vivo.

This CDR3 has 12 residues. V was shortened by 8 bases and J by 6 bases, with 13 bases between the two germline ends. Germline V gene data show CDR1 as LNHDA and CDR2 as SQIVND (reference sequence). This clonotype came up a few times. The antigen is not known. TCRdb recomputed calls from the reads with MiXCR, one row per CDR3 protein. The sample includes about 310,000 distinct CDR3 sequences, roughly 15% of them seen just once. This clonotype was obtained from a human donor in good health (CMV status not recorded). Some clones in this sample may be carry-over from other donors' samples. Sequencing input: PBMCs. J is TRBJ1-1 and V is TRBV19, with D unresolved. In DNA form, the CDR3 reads TGTGCCAGTGCGGGGAGTGGGGCTGAAGCTTTCTTT. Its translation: CASAGSGAEAFF.